This TCR beta chain was observed in a study of OX40 agonist ivuxolimab in advanced cancers. The study's findings and limits: Partial responders receiving 0.1-3.0 mg/kg showed among the lowest clonal expansion. Mean expanded clone counts were higher in CD8+ than CD4+ T cells.

Sequencing was performed with immunoSEQ multiplex PCR; in TCRdb, only in-frame clones are kept and a portion is missing. The table has tens of thousands of clones, 70% to 80% seen once. The CDR3 is 15 amino acids. V was pared by 3 bases and J by 3 bases, with 4 bases of the junction left unmatched. Germline V lookup: CDR1 MGHDK, CDR2 SYGVNS. Of note for this clone: Its antigen is not known.

Sequenced here: CD4+ or CD8+ T cells sorted from blood, sampled in a trial of the OX40 agonist ivuxolimab. The sequence came from an adult with an advanced solid tumor such as melanoma, head and neck, liver or kidney cancer. The V call is TRBV25-1, the J call TRBJ2-2; 7 bases are a match to TRBD2. The CDR3 is CASSEGGADTGELFF. Written as DNA, the CDR3 is TGTGCCAGCAGTGAGGGAGGGGCGGACACCGGGGAGCTGTTTTTT.